The 6 T cell receptor beta chains in this list originate from one sample, sequenced in a study of cytomegalovirus exposure and HLA in healthy donors. In the PCR, 60 Vbeta and 13 Jbeta primers were used. Some clones are missing from TCRdb's copy, which holds only in-frame ones; the method was immunoSEQ multiplex PCR. The table lists 170,000 or so clones, approximately 86% of them singletons, with just under 2% in the top ten. The sequencing sample was made of PBMCs. Source of these receptors: a young woman in good health and CMV-seronegative.

The chain uses TRBV2 and TRBJ1-4; a possible D gene is TRBD1 (5 bases). The CDR3 is 13 residues long. Germline CDR1 is SNHLY and CDR2 is FYNNEI. V was trimmed by 7 bases and J by 7 bases, leaving 13 bases between them. The chain's CDR3 is CASTLSRGEKLFF. The CDR3 nucleotides are TGTGCCAGCACCCTATCAAGGGGTGAAAAACTGTTTTTT.

The rearrangement links TRBV28 to TRBJ2-1, with 9 bases lining up with TRBD2. The CDR3 is 15 amino acids. Germline V gene data show CDR1 as MDHEN and CDR2 as SYDVKM. V lost 4 bases to trimming and J lost 10 bases; unmatched junction nucleotides: 11. CDR3 sequence reads: CASSSTGGRAVEQFF. In nucleotides, the CDR3 is TGTGCCAGCAGTTCCACTGGCGGGAGGGCCGTCGAGCAGTTCTTC.

J is TRBJ2-1 and V is TRBV27; a weak D match, TRBD1 (6 bases). The ends were cut back, 2 bases at V and 0 bases at J, with 8 bases in the middle. Germline values: CDR1 MNHEY, CDR2 SMNVEV (reference sequence). The CDR3 spans 15 residues. The CDR3 here is CASSLTGISYNEQFF. DNA for the CDR3: TGTGCCAGCAGTTTAACAGGGATCTCCTACAATGAGCAGTTCTTC.

This chain joins TRBV5-8 and TRBJ1-1; 10 positions agree with TRBD1. V shed 0 bases and J 3 bases; nucleotides not matched to a gene: 5. The germline V gene encodes CDR1 SGHTS and CDR2 YDEGEE. This CDR3 has 16 residues. CDR3 DNA sequence: TGTGCCAGCAGCTTGGCCTACGGACAGGGGGACACTGAAGCTTTCTTT. Protein: CASSLAYGQGDTEAFF.

The V gene is TRBV7-9, the J gene TRBJ2-2; tentative D call: TRBD1 (6 bases). The V end lost 4 bases, the J end lost 1 base, and 13 bases lay between the germline ends. The CDR3 is 16 amino acids. CDR1 SEHNR and CDR2 FQNEAQ come from the germline V gene (reference sequence). The CDR3 spells CASSSPGHMNTGELFF. In DNA form, the CDR3 reads TGTGCCAGCAGCTCACCGGGACACATGAACACCGGGGAGCTGTTTTTT.

The chain joins TRBV30 to TRBJ2-7, with 7 positions matching TRBD1. The germline gives CDR1 GTSNPN, CDR2 SVGIG (reference sequence). This CDR3 is 14 amino acids long. V lost 5 bases, J lost 0 bases, and 7 bases stayed unmatched. Here the CDR3 reads CAWAGPGGSYEQYF. CDR3 DNA sequence: TGTGCCTGGGCCGGGCCAGGGGGCTCCTACGAGCAGTACTTC.